This T cell receptor beta chain was identified in a study of tumor and adjacent non-tumor tissue in lung cancer (dated by TCRdb to the late 2010s). As for the study more broadly: By cancer type, the cohort comprised 11 to 12 adenocarcinoma patients, a couple of squamous cell carcinoma patients and 1 small cell lung cancer patient. Ages among the approximately 15 patients ranged from roughly 31 to 76 years, there were around 10 men and 5 women, and disease was at TNM stage I to III. Sequencing produced more than 100,000,000 productive TCRbeta reads in total, an average of approximately 3.9 million reads per sample. The study compared bulk TCRbeta repertoires between lung tumor tissue and matched distant non-tumor lung tissue from fewer than 19 lung cancer patients. TCRbeta CDR3 sequencing was performed on 30 to 35 paired specimens, with one tumor sample and one normal lung sample collected per patient.

Results and caveats for the whole study, not just this receptor: Tumor tissue showed significantly greater TCR diversity (inverse Simpson) than normal lung tissue (about 400 vs 180, P = 0.0075, Mann-Whitney U test). Younger patients had significantly higher TCR diversity, and higher tumor TCR diversity was associated with shorter overall and disease-free survival. Peripheral blood was not sequenced, so blood TCRbeta repertoires were not examined in the lung cancer patients of the study. In normal lung, the top 100 clones accounted for a significantly larger cumulative share of the repertoire than in tumor tissue. The cohort had only 15 patients, and the authors noted that larger samples and more detailed clinical data are needed. The methods do not name the sequencing platform or mention unique molecular identifiers.

Remarks on this clonotype: There is no known antigen for this receptor. No per-base quality is available; no much larger clone lies one base away.

The method behind the library was multiplex PCR. Sequenced using an Illumina HiSeq 2500. TCRbeta libraries were built by three rounds of nested PCR using primers (Table S4), following protocols modified from ARM-PCR. Before sequencing, PCR products of 200-500 bp were cut from the gel and purified using the QIAquick gel extraction kit. Per the source publication's procedure: Trimmomatic was used to clean the reads, FLASH merged the cleaned reads into complete CDR3 sequences, and MiTCR assigned the sequences to V(D)J germline segments. Clonal diversity was computed as the inverse Simpson's index with VDJtools. Productive reads were defined as in-frame sequences without a premature stop codon. Using fastp trimming at Q25 and MiXCR clonotype assembly, TCRdb reanalyzed the public sequencing data and kept in-frame beta chains. Rows are combined by CDR3 protein, so each entry shows the most common genes and DNA. What appears here as the V and J calls and clone size reflects TCRdb's work, not the paper's. A total of about 80,000 distinct CDR3 sequences appear in this sample, roughly 80% of them only once. Approximately 55% of the sample is in the top ten clones.

Spanning cysteine to phenylalanine, the CDR3 consists of 12 amino acids. Only the CDR3 part of the read is kept: 36 bases, read in frame from the first base. CDR1 and CDR2, per the germline V gene (reference sequence), are MNHNY and SVGAGI. V is cut by 7 bases and J by 4 bases, and the space between the germline ends is 7 bases. RNA was isolated from bulk unsorted tissue, and RNA quality was assessed with a NanoDrop ND-1000 and an Agilent 2100. Distant non-tumor tissue taken more than 3 cm from the tumor edge was used as the normal lung sample. Donors were newly diagnosed lung cancer patients admitted for thoracic surgery in China between August and November 2014, without prior chemotherapy. Patients with previous radiotherapy or chemotherapy, or with another concurrent cancer, were excluded from the study. Surgical tissue pieces of about 1-2.3 cm3 were preserved in RNAlater solution and were kept at -80 degrees C until use.

The sequence was obtained from a man aged 60-69 years with non-small cell lung cancer. The chain employs TRBV6-6 and TRBJ2-2; no D gene is confidently identified. The specimen was distant non-tumor lung tissue. CDR3 loop: CASNELTGELFF. The nucleotide sequence reads as follows: TGTGCCAGCAATGAACTCACCGGGGAGCTGTTTTTT.